Reported below is one TCR beta chain. The target of this receptor is not known. A much larger clone lies a single base off, so this may be a read error. The meaning of the sample's time point label: persistent/refractory GD, antithyroid drugs over 5 years with positive TRAb. For both TCR sequencing and RNA sequencing, RNA was extracted from PBMCs in TRIzol. Graves' disease was diagnosed according to American Thyroid Association guidelines. The patients came from an endocrinology department in Xi'an, China. Each patient gave approximately 10 milliliters of peripheral blood, collected in an EDTA anticoagulant tube. Ficoll Paque Plus density gradient separation was used to isolate PBMCs, and no further T cell sorting was performed. An Agilent 2100 Bioanalyzer and agarose gel were used to check RNA quality, while a NanoDrop 2000 measured RNA concentration. The method was multiplex PCR. The sample was run on an Illumina HiSeq 4000. To build TCR beta libraries, CDR3 regions were amplified by Arm-PCR using iRepertoire HTBI primers. Before sequencing, the PCR products went through gel purification. The original methods were these. Gene usage analysis of CDR3 amino acid clonotypes used the 55 to 65 TRBV and 12 to 15 TRBJ segments found across samples. COPE and FqMerger were used to merge filtered high-quality paired reads into contigs. Contigs were aligned with BLAST to IMGT TRBV, TRBD and TRBJ reference genes, and CDR3 was defined per IMGT. Any clonotype with a frequency above 0.1% was counted as a highly expanded clone. Shannon entropy served as the measure of repertoire diversity, while the Gini coefficient captured V-J evenness. Public clonotypes were defined as clonotypes shared by more than one individual. TCRdb reprocessed the public reads (quality trimming at Q25 with fastp, clone calling with MiXCR) and kept in-frame beta chains. Each entry is one CDR3 protein sequence, shown with its most common DNA and genes. The V and J calls were not made by the authors but by TCRdb's processing. The sample has approximately 350,000 distinct CDR3 sequences on record, around 23% of them singletons. The top ten hold under 35% of the sample.

The data stem from a study of regulatory T cells in long-lasting Graves disease (dated by TCRdb to the early 2020s). In the study overall: To count as having persistent Graves' disease, a patient had to have received antithyroid drug treatment for over 5 years with TSH receptor autoantibodies remaining persistently positive. A total of roughly 35 samples underwent TCR sequencing, from 13 patients with persistent Graves' disease and some 20 patients with newly diagnosed Graves' disease. Persistent Graves' disease patients were compared with newly diagnosed Graves' disease patients by peripheral blood TCR sequencing and RNA sequencing. The study was conducted in China and was registered as a clinical trial. In the clinical cohort, patients with persistent Graves' disease had used antithyroid drugs for an average of approximately eleven years. Points the paper makes about the study in general: The small sample size was acknowledged by the authors as a limitation that may reduce accuracy. Compared with newly diagnosed patients, patients with persistent Graves' disease had lower TCR Shannon entropy and fewer highly expanded clones, which suggests clonal expansion. Preferential use of TRBV28, TRBJ1-2 and TRBJ2-5 was observed in persistent disease, whereas TRBV20-1 and TRBJ2-1 were favored in newly diagnosed disease. More public clonotypes were shared among persistent patients (2,741) than among newly diagnosed patients (roughly 1,000). Because the primary lesion, thyroid tissue, could not be accessed, the study looked at peripheral blood alone. Sequencing and analysis were restricted to the TCR beta chain.

The CDR3 numbers 12 residues from cysteine through phenylalanine. The CDR3 DNA has 36 bases and is translated from base 1. The germline V gene provides CDR1 SNHLY and CDR2 FYNNEI. The sequences come from peripheral blood mononuclear cells (PBMCs), collected when the disease was refractory, from a patient treated with antithyroid drugs. The receptor was derived from a woman aged 40 to 49 with Graves disease. Donor details come from another sample of the same person, matched by shared clones. Here the chain combines TRBV2 and TRBJ2-2; possibly the D gene is TRBD1, per 6 matching bases. CDR3 sequence: CAATGNTGELVF. DNA sequence: TGTGCTGCGACAGGCAACACCGGGGAGCTGGTTTTT.